These 21 T cell receptor beta chains originate from one sample sequenced in a study of blood T cell repertoires in COVID-19. The protocol was immunoSEQ multiplex PCR, while the TCRdb copy is restricted to in-frame clones and leaves out a portion. The table lists 30,000 to 40,000 clones, 90% of them singletons. Sequences were obtained from peripheral blood. The source is a man older than 75 with acute or convalescent COVID-19.

The chain couples TRBV24-1 to TRBJ2-5, with 11 bases fitting TRBD1. In germline, CDR1 is KGHDR, CDR2 SFDVKD. Unmatched junction bases numbered 10, after V lost 1 base and J lost 1 base. The CDR3 runs 19 residues. The CDR3 protein is CATSDLGQGARPTQETQYF. The CDR3 coding sequence is TGTGCCACCAGTGATTTAGGACAGGGGGCGCGTCCCACCCAAGAGACCCAGTACTTC.

The CDR3 sequence: CASSLRPPNTGADTQYF. The CDR3 DNA sequence: TGCGCCAGCAGCTTGCGCCCACCAAACACAGGGGCAGATACGCAGTATTTT. The rearrangement joins TRBV5-1 to TRBJ2-3, with 7 bases identical to TRBD1. The CDR3 runs to 17 residues. The ends lost 1 base at V and 4 bases at J; junction bases unmatched: 12. The germline CDR1 and CDR2 sequences are SGHRS and YFSETQ.

This chain links TRBV2 with TRBJ2-2, with D tentatively TRBD1 (5 bases). The CDR3 is made up of 14 amino acids. V was trimmed by 5 bases and J by 3 bases, leaving 10 bases between them. Germline-derived CDR1 and CDR2 are SNHLY and FYNNEI. The CDR3 nucleotides are TGTGCCAGCAGTAAGGCCAGGGACACCGGGGAGCTGTTTTTT. This codes for CASSKARDTGELFF. Full variable domain (rest looked up from reference TRBV2 and TRBJ2-2): EPEVTQTPSHQVTQMGQEVILRCVPISNHLYFYWYRQILGQKVEFLVSFYNNEISEKSEIFDDQFSVERPDGSNFTLKIRSTKLEDSAMYFCASSKARDTGELFFGEGSRLTVL.

Of note for this clone: At the DNA level, this CDR3 is encoded by other sequences in the same sample as well. The genes are TRBV30 and TRBJ1-5; D is ambiguous. Trimming took off 1 base at V and 1 base at J, with 5 bases between the two ends. Germline assignment: CDR1 GTSNPN and CDR2 SVGIG (reference sequence). CDR3 length: 13 amino acids. The chain's CDR3 is CAWSAGSNQPQHF. The CDR3 bases are TGTGCCTGGAGTGCGGGAAGCAATCAGCCCCAGCATTTT.

The V and J genes are TRBV6-2 or TRBV6-3 and TRBJ2-7; maybe TRBD1 (5 bases). V lost 0 bases to trimming and J lost 7 bases, with 19 bases between them. The germline gives CDR1 MNHEY, CDR2 SVGEGT. This CDR3 has 16 amino acids. The CDR3 loop is CASSYSGRPPRGEQYF. The CDR3 nucleotides are TGTGCCAGCAGTTACTCGGGGCGCCCTCCTAGGGGTGAGCAGTACTTC.

V and J are TRBV10-3 and TRBJ2-3, with TRBD1 matching 11 bases. The germline CDR1 and CDR2 sequences are ENHRY and SYGVKD. V was clipped by 2 bases and J by 5 bases; unmatched bases: 6. This CDR3 is 16 amino acids long. The CDR3 region is CAISEEGQGAGDTQYF. Written as DNA, the CDR3 is TGTGCCATCAGTGAGGAAGGACAGGGGGCTGGAGATACGCAGTATTTT.

This clone was seen more than once but under ten times. The rearrangement uses TRBV19 and TRBJ2-3, with D possibly TRBD1 on 6 matching bases. The V gene lost 6 bases and the J gene lost 0 bases, with 10 bases spanning the gap. The germline CDR1 and CDR2 sequences are LNHDA and SQIVND (reference sequence). CDR3 length: 14 residues. This chain's CDR3 is CASSLDSSTDTQYF. The CDR3, as DNA: TGTGCCAGTAGCCTGGACAGTAGCACAGATACGCAGTATTTT.

V gene TRBV4-2 combines with J gene TRBJ2-2, with TRBD1 as a possible D gene (5 bases). The V and J ends lost 7 bases and 3 bases respectively, with 15 bases between them. CDR1 and CDR2 (germline): LGHNA, YNFKEQ. The CDR3 runs to 15 residues. The CDR3 is CASTMGQGDTGELFF. In DNA form, the CDR3 reads TGTGCCAGCACCATGGGGCAGGGTGACACCGGGGAGCTGTTTTTT.

This clone has a single count. This chain joins TRBV7-3 and TRBJ2-2; D is uncertain. Trimming shortened V by 2 bases and J by 7 bases, and 5 bases separated the two germline ends. The CDR3 sequence is 12 residues long. The germline gives CDR1 SGHTA, CDR2 FQGTGA. Written as DNA, the CDR3 is TGTGCCAGCAGCTTAGACATCGGGGAGCTGTTTTTT. Translation gives CASSLDIGELFF.

The chain recombines TRBV27 with TRBJ2-5; TRBD2 agrees at 13 bases. The CDR3 spans 18 residues. Trimming took 0 bases from V and 1 from J; bases not matched to a gene: 5. Germline V lookup: CDR1 MNHEY, CDR2 SMNVEV (reference sequence). The CDR3 nucleotides are TGTGCCAGCAGTTTATCGAAGGGACTAGCGGGGAGCCAAGAGACCCAGTACTTC. It codes for CASSLSKGLAGSQETQYF.

This chain links TRBV11-3 with TRBJ2-1; 8 bases match TRBD2. With V trimmed by 5 bases and J by 6 bases, 6 bases remained unmatched. This CDR3 spans 14 amino acids. Germline V gene lookup returns CDR1 SGHNT and CDR2 YENEEA. The CDR3 region is CASSTRTSPNEQFF. As DNA, the CDR3 is TGTGCCAGCAGCACCCGGACTAGCCCCAATGAGCAGTTCTTC.

The chain carries TRBV7-9 and TRBJ2-1; 8 nucleotides align to TRBD2. CDR3 length equals 13 residues. V shed 4 bases, J shed 10 bases, and the junction held 6 bases outside the gene matches. Germline V gene lookup returns CDR1 SEHNR and CDR2 FQNEAQ (reference sequence). In DNA, the CDR3 is TGTGCCAGCAGCTCCGGCGGACTAGCAGAGCAGTTCTTC. It specifies CASSSGGLAEQFF. Using reference TRBV7-9 and TRBJ2-1 for the parts outside the CDR3, the full variable domain is DTGVSQNPRHKITKRGQNVTFRCDPISEHNRLYWYRQTLGQGPEFLTYFQNEAQLEKSRLLSDRFSAERPKGSFSTLEIQRTEQGDSAMYLCASSSGGLAEQFFGPGTRLTVL.

The rearrangement links TRBV9 to TRBJ2-5; 12 bases map to TRBD2. The V and J ends lost 0 bases and 4 bases, in that order; junction bases with no gene match: 7. CDR1 is SGDLS, CDR2 YYNGEE, per germline. The CDR3 has 17 amino acids. CDR3 nucleotides: TGTGCCAGCAGCGTAGGTCTAGCGGGGGGGCCGGGAGAGACCCAGTACTTC. This gives the protein CASSVGLAGGPGETQYF.

The rearrangement links TRBV4-1 to TRBJ2-2, with 8 positions matching TRBD2. The CDR3 covers 21 residues. The germline gives CDR1 MGHRA, CDR2 YSYEKL. Unmatched junction bases numbered 18, after V lost 0 bases and J lost 3 bases. CDR3 loop: CASSQDWNRVAGRRDTGELFF. As DNA, the CDR3 is TGCGCCAGCAGCCAAGATTGGAATCGGGTAGCGGGGCGGCGCGACACCGGGGAGCTGTTTTTT.

The chain uses TRBV3-1 (or the pseudogene TRBV3-2) and TRBJ2-5, with 7 nucleotides matching TRBD2. The CDR3 has 15 amino acids. Germline V gene sequence: CDR1 LGHDT, CDR2 YNNKEL (reference sequence). V was pared by 6 bases and J by 1 base, with 8 bases of the junction left unmatched. DNA for the CDR3: TGTGCCAGCAGTCGTCTCCCGGGGGGCCAAGAGACCCAGTACTTC. Translated, it gives CASSRLPGGQETQYF.

The rearrangement uses TRBV19 and TRBJ1-5; 8 bases are shared with TRBD1. V was clipped by 3 bases and J by 6 bases; unmatched bases: 4. CDR1 LNHDA and CDR2 SQIVND come from the germline V gene (reference sequence). The CDR3 totals 14 residues. The CDR3 DNA is TGTGCCAGTAGTATCCAGGGGGCGGCTCAGCCCCAGCATTTT. As protein: CASSIQGAAQPQHF.

V is TRBV29-1 and J is TRBJ1-5; possible D gene TRBD1, 5 bases. The CDR3 totals 14 residues. Trimming left V 4 bases short and J 2 bases short, with 12 bases between. Germline CDR1 is SQVTM and CDR2 is ANQGSEA. CDR3 sequence (DNA): TGCAGCGTTGGATCCGGGGGTGGCAATCAGCCCCAGCATTTT. It yields the protein CSVGSGGGNQPQHF.

The CDR3 nucleotides read TGTGCCAGCTCTGGGACAAGCAATCAGCCCCAGCATTTT. It specifies CASSGTSNQPQHF. The chain joins TRBV2 to TRBJ1-5; maybe TRBD1 (6 bases). There are 13 residues in the CDR3. V dropped 8 bases and J dropped 1 base, with 9 bases sitting between them. Germline loops: CDR1 SNHLY, CDR2 FYNNEI.

The chain is built from TRBV7-3 and TRBJ2-2, with D possibly matching TRBD2 (5 bases). V was cut by 4 bases and J by 2 bases, with 11 bases left in between. Looked up from germline, CDR1 is SGHTA and CDR2 is FQGTGA. This CDR3 is built from 15 residues. The CDR3 loop reads CASSSGLANTGELFF. The CDR3 DNA is TGTGCCAGCAGCTCCGGACTGGCCAACACCGGGGAGCTGTTTTTT.

This rearrangement joins TRBV2 to TRBJ1-5; D may be TRBD1 (5 bases). CDR3 size: 13 residues. Germline loops: CDR1 SNHLY, CDR2 FYNNEI. V lost 7 bases and J lost 6, with 13 bases in between. This CDR3 is CASKGVPGQPQHF. CDR3 sequence (DNA): TGTGCCAGCAAAGGGGTCCCTGGTCAGCCCCAGCATTTT.

This clone has a single count. The CDR3 region has the DNA TGTGCCAGCAGCTTAGCTTACAGGGGAAAAGAGACCCAGTACTTC. Translating it yields CASSLAYRGKETQYF. This chain uses TRBV7-9 with TRBJ2-5; 7 positions match TRBD1. This CDR3 is 15 amino acids long. Trimming at V came to 0 bases and at J to 3 bases, leaving 4 bases not matched to a gene. The germline V gene encodes CDR1 SEHNR and CDR2 FQNEAQ (reference sequence). The whole variable domain, filled in from reference TRBV7-9 and TRBJ2-5, reads DTGVSQNPRHKITKRGQNVTFRCDPISEHNRLYWYRQTLGQGPEFLTYFQNEAQLEKSRLLSDRFSAERPKGSFSTLEIQRTEQGDSAMYLCASSLAYRGKETQYFGPGTRLLVL.